The 12 T cell receptor beta chains given below trace back to one sample, sequenced in a study of T cells in Graves' hyperthyroidism and ophthalmopathy. RNA transcripts provided the source from which TCR beta CDR3 regions were amplified. Initially, a first-round RT-PCR of the TCR CDR3 employed the HTBI primer set. TCRdb fed the multiplex PCR reads into MiXCR, producing one record per CDR3 protein. The sample carries under 350,000 distinct CDR3 sequences, 21% recorded once. Source material: blood. The origin of the receptors is a woman aged 50 to 65 with Graves' hyperthyroidism.

This clonotype has at least ten counts. V usage is TRBV3-1 and J usage is TRBJ1-2; TRBD1 might be the D (5 bases). The CDR3 runs to 15 residues. Germline V gene lookup returns CDR1 LGHDT and CDR2 YNNKEL (reference sequence). With 1 base removed from V and 1 base from J, the gap between germline ends came to 10 bases. CDR3 sequence: CASSQGGRRNYGYTF. CDR3 in DNA: TGTGCCAGCAGCCAAGGGGGCCGTCGTAACTATGGCTACACCTTC.

As to this clonotype: One end of the junction varies from germline; a read error may be responsible. DNA for the CDR3: TGTGACAGCAGCTTAAGGCCTAGCGCTCGCTACAATGAGCAGTTCTTC. It is translated as CDSSLRPSARYNEQFF. The rearrangement links TRBV7-3 to TRBJ2-1; D perhaps matches TRBD2 (6 bases). This CDR3 region has 16 residues. Germline-derived CDR1 and CDR2 are SGHTA and FQGTGA.

In its sample, this clonotype was seen many times. CDR3 sequence: CASSQPGLAGPIRDGTQYF. CDR3 sequence (DNA): TGTGCCAGCAGCCAACCGGGACTAGCGGGACCGATAAGAGATGGGACCCAGTACTTC. The rearrangement uses TRBV14 and TRBJ2-5; TRBD2 matches at 13 bases. CDR3 length: 19 residues. Germline-derived CDR1 and CDR2 are SGHDN and FVKESK. J gave up 7 bases and V 2 bases, and 16 bases lay outside the gene matches.

The J gene is TRBJ2-4, the V gene TRBV4-1, with 9 bases fitting TRBD2. From germline, CDR1 is MGHRA and CDR2 YSYEKL. CDR3 length: 18 amino acids. After removal of 0 bases from V and 6 bases from J, the junction contained 12 bases not matched to a gene. CDR3 residues: CASSQEAGGGSFGNIQYF. In DNA, the CDR3 is TGCGCCAGCAGCCAAGAAGCGGGAGGCGGGAGTTTCGGAAACATTCAGTACTTC.

To note about this clonotype: One base away lies a much larger clone, so this may be a sequencing read error. The genes are TRBV6-1 and TRBJ2-1; a possible D gene is TRBD2 (6 bases). Per germline, CDR1 MNHNS and CDR2 SASEGT. The CDR3 runs to 16 residues. The CDR3 loop reads CVSTPRRFSGYNEQFF. The CDR3, as DNA: TGTGTCAGCACCCCACGACGGTTTAGCGGCTACAATGAGCAGTTCTTC.

This clonotype has at least ten counts. This rearrangement joins TRBV7-9 to TRBJ2-2; 7 nucleotides agree with TRBD1. Looked up from germline, CDR1 is SEHNR and CDR2 is FQNEAQ (reference sequence). With V trimmed by 5 bases and J by 3 bases, 3 bases remained unmatched. The CDR3 extends over 14 amino acids. CDR3 protein: CASSLTGHTGELFF. The CDR3 coding sequence is TGTGCCAGCAGCCTGACAGGGCACACCGGGGAGCTGTTTTTT.

This clonotype came up many times. The V call is TRBV28, the J call TRBJ2-1, with TRBD2 as a possible D gene (5 bases). The CDR3 loop spans 11 amino acids. V lost 8 bases and J lost 7, with 9 bases in between. CDR1 and CDR2 (germline): MDHEN, SYDVKM. The DNA for the CDR3 is TGTGCCAGCGCCTGGAGGAATGAGCAGTTCTTC. Residues: CASAWRNEQFF.

This clonotype was detected many times. The chain combines TRBV28 with TRBJ1-2; no clear D gene. CDR1 and CDR2 (germline): MDHEN, SYDVKM. The CDR3 is made up of 14 amino acids. V was cut by 6 bases and J by 0 bases, with 11 bases left in between. CDR3 sequence reads: CASRSIRANYGYTF. The CDR3 nucleotides are TGTGCCAGCAGATCGATAAGAGCTAACTATGGCTACACCTTC.

This clonotype came up many times. The chain combines TRBV28 with TRBJ2-3; the D is unclear. V lost 5 bases to trimming and J lost 2 bases, with 14 bases between them. The CDR3 extends over 15 amino acids. Germline CDR1 and CDR2: MDHEN and SYDVKM. Here the CDR3 reads CASSLLLIYTDTQYF. CDR3 bases: TGTGCCAGCAGTCTACTACTTATTTACACAGATACGCAGTATTTT.

This clonotype has a handful of counts. The chain uses TRBV4-1 and TRBJ2-2, with D possibly being TRBD1 (5 bases). The germline V gene has CDR1 MGHRA and CDR2 YSYEKL. Trimming left V 0 bases short and J 6 bases short, with 8 bases between. The CDR3 contains 14 residues. CDR3 residues: CASSQERGSGELFF. In DNA, the CDR3 is TGCGCCAGCAGCCAAGAAAGGGGATCCGGGGAGCTGTTTTTT.

This clonotype was seen many times. The chain employs TRBV12-3 or TRBV12-4 and TRBJ1-4, with 7 nucleotides matching TRBD1. There are 14 residues in the CDR3. After removal of 1 base from V and 9 bases from J, the junction contained 5 bases not matched to a gene. CDR3 protein: CASSLVGTVKKLFF. The CDR3 region has the DNA TGTGCCAGCAGTTTAGTTGGGACAGTAAAAAAACTGTTTTTT.

The gene calls are TRBV27 and TRBJ1-5; no definite D call. V was pared by 5 bases and J by 2 bases, with 13 bases between. The germline CDR1 and CDR2 sequences are MNHEY and SMNVEV (reference sequence). This CDR3 comprises 15 residues. CDR3 amino acids: CASSDRAFGNQPQHF. CDR3 nucleotides: TGTGCCAGCAGTGACCGCGCCTTTGGCAATCAGCCCCAGCATTTT.